This entry concerns a single TCR beta chain. It has no known antigen specificity. Compared with germline, one end of the junction differs, possibly owing to a read error. The germline V gene (reference sequence) yields SEHNR for CDR1 and FQNEAQ for CDR2. The CDR3 spans 17 residues, from the cysteine through the phenylalanine. Only the CDR3 region is kept as DNA, spanning 51 bases read in frame from base 1. The library was generated by multiplex PCR. These reads were obtained on an Illumina HiSeq 4000. TCR beta libraries were built with iRepertoire HTBI primers and Arm-PCR amplification of CDR3 regions. Before sequencing, the PCR products went through gel purification. The source study handled its data this way. A total of around 59 TRBV and some 15 TRBJ segments were identified across samples and were used for gene usage analysis of CDR3 amino acid clonotypes. Filtered high-quality paired reads were merged into contigs using COPE and FqMerger. Contigs were aligned with BLAST to IMGT TRBV, TRBD and TRBJ reference genes, and CDR3 was defined per IMGT. Any clonotype with a frequency above 0.1% was counted as a highly expanded clone. Repertoire diversity was measured by Shannon entropy, and V-J evenness by the Gini coefficient. A clonotype was considered public if more than one individual shared it. The public reads were reanalyzed by TCRdb: fastp trimming at Q25, MiXCR alignment, in-frame beta chains only. A single entry per CDR3 protein holds the most common genes and DNA from its merged rows. TCRdb, not the original authors, processed these V and J calls. Within this sample are a few hundred thousand distinct CDR3 sequences, with over 15% of them counted one time only. The ten largest clones represent roughly 27% of the sample.

The time point label on this specimen signifies: newly diagnosed GD, antithyroid drugs for less than 3 months. For both TCR sequencing and RNA sequencing, RNA was extracted from PBMCs using TRIzol. Graves' disease was diagnosed according to American Thyroid Association guidelines. The patients came from an endocrinology department in Xi'an, China. From each patient, 8 to 10 milliliters of peripheral blood was collected into an EDTA anticoagulant tube. PBMCs were isolated by Ficoll Paque Plus density gradient separation without further T cell sorting. RNA quality was checked with an Agilent 2100 Bioanalyzer and agarose gel, and concentration with a NanoDrop 2000. The entry originates in a study of regulatory T cells in long-lasting Graves disease (dated by TCRdb to the early 2020s). Study-level background: Patients with newly diagnosed Graves' disease had been on antithyroid drugs for under 3 months. The study was conducted in China and was registered as a clinical trial. A total of approximately 35 samples underwent TCR sequencing: about 13 from persistent and some 20 from newly diagnosed Graves' disease patients. This study used TCR sequencing and RNA sequencing of peripheral blood to compare persistent Graves' disease patients against newly diagnosed Graves' disease patients.

Beyond this particular receptor, the publication reports: As a limitation, the authors acknowledged that the small sample size may reduce accuracy. Compared with newly diagnosed patients, patients with persistent Graves' disease had lower TCR Shannon entropy and fewer highly expanded clones, which suggests clonal expansion. Peripheral blood alone was examined, since thyroid tissue, which constituted the primary lesion, could not be accessed. Only the TCR beta chain was sequenced and analyzed. TRBV28, TRBJ1-2 and TRBJ2-5 were preferentially used in persistent disease, while TRBV20-1 and TRBJ2-1 were favored in newly diagnosed disease. Patients with persistent disease shared more public clonotypes (about 3,000) than newly diagnosed patients did (966).

This sample also appeared in a second study, on T cells in Graves' hyperthyroidism and ophthalmopathy. Reported in the second study: A patient counted as having stable Graves' hyperthyroidism if no progression to ophthalmopathy occurred over 18 months of follow-up. Hyperthyroidism patients were newly diagnosed, had a disease duration of under 2 months, and were aged 18 to 65 years. The study excluded patients with uncontrolled infections, other autoimmune diseases, pregnancy or lactation. Clinical symptoms, serum thyroxine and TRAb, thyroid ultrasound, and orbital computed tomography formed the basis for the diagnoses. The first round of RT-PCR for the TCR CDR3 was performed with the HTBI primer set and the Qiagen OneStep RT-PCR kit. Most expanded thyroid clonotypes (frequency above 0.001) were also found in blood, which suggests that blood repertoires may mirror thyroid immune responses. In cross-validation, a model built on a 13 V-J signature told ophthalmopathy apart from stable hyperthyroidism with 87.88% sensitivity and approximately 81% specificity, and in testing the same model reached 80%/75%. During validation, the model predicted progression to ophthalmopathy a median of about 5.9 months ahead of onset, with almost 71% sensitivity and 72% to 80% specificity. A discovery cohort of roughly 100 patients, 43 with Graves' ophthalmopathy and roughly 59 with stable Graves' hyperthyroidism, was used to find distinguishing TCR V-J signatures. An independent validation cohort of around 19 hyperthyroidism patients and more than 15 patients who later progressed to ophthalmopathy tested prospective prediction of ophthalmopathy. The 90 to 100 discovery patients were randomly divided into training and test sets at a 7:3 ratio. The study also compared thyroid tissue and blood T-cell repertoires from about 6 Graves' hyperthyroidism patients. Following sampling, methimazole starting at 30 mg daily was given to hyperthyroidism patients, and high-dose intravenous methylprednisolone was given to ophthalmopathy patients. The libraries were constructed in a second round of multiplex PCR and then size-selected and purified. Sequencing of the libraries was done on an Illumina HiSeq2000 using paired-end 100 bp reads. SOAPnuke was used to process the raw data, removing reads that contained adapters or uncalled bases, had a mean Phred below 15, or lacked an exact match to the constant primer or identifier. COPE v1.2.5 was used to merge high-quality paired reads, and clonotypes were defined as unique nucleotide sequences. MiTCR v1.1 was used to align the clonotypes against IMGT TRBV, TRBD and TRBJ reference segments. Only V-J combinations with frequency above 0.0001, covering 99% to 99.2% of repertoires, were analysed. A TCS score was defined as the ratio between F50 (clonal expansion) and ExV (chaos), using BLOSUM62-based TCRdist between CDR3 peptides within each V-J. Welch's t-statistics and random forest reduced roughly 500 V-J features to 13, which were used in a naive Bayes classifier (R e1071). Sample size was not statistically predetermined, and blinding of investigators to group allocation was not performed. The paper reports TCR Vbeta CDR3 sequencing of approximately 140 peripheral blood samples: some 41 ophthalmopathy, approximately 74 hyperthyroidism and around 17 progressor patients.

The sequence derives from a man in his forties with Graves disease. Donor details come from another sample of the same person, matched by shared clones. The sequence joins TRBV7-9 to TRBJ2-1; TRBD2 fits 10 bases in the junction. Sequences were derived from peripheral blood mononuclear cells (PBMCs), sampled at new diagnosis, from a patient treated with antithyroid drugs. CDR3 sequence: CASGLRLLAGWNNEQFF. The sequenced DNA is TGTGCCAGCGGCTTGCGTCTACTAGCGGGGTGGAACAATGAGCAGTTCTTC.